This is a list of T cell receptor beta chains from one sample in a study of blood T cell repertoires in COVID-19. Data came from immunoSEQ multiplex PCR; TCRdb stores just in-frame clones and leaves some out. Among 200,000 to 300,000 clones, roughly 76% were seen once, and the ten largest hold 7.5% to 8%. Material for sequencing was peripheral blood. The receptors here all came from a woman aged 80 or over with COVID-19, enrolled during active disease. CDR3s include the opening cysteine and the closing phenylalanine or tryptophan. The order of the fields is J gene, clone size, V gene, D gene, CDR3 DNA, CDR3 protein. The D gene is left open where the match is weak. Expanded clones get a size class; other rows say once, few or many, or leave the size out.

J gene: TRBJ1-2
clone size: .
V gene: TRBV27
D gene: .
CDR3 DNA: TGTGCCAGCAGCCTCTCATACAGGGTCGACTATGGCTACACCTTC
CDR3 protein: CASSLSYRVDYGYTF

J gene: TRBJ1-2
clone size: .
V gene: TRBV19
D gene: TRBD1
CDR3 DNA: TGTGCCAGTATCTACACAGGGGGCGATCCAACCAAGTCCAACTATGGCTACACCTTC
CDR3 protein: CASIYTGGDPTKSNYGYTF

J gene: TRBJ2-7
clone size: few
V gene: TRBV5-8
D gene: .
CDR3 DNA: TGTGCCAGCAGCCTCTACTACGAGCAGTACTTC
CDR3 protein: CASSLYYEQYF

J gene: TRBJ2-1
clone size: .
V gene: TRBV28
D gene: TRBD1
CDR3 DNA: TGTGCCACCGGACAGGCCCCTCTCCCTGAGCAGTTCTTC
CDR3 protein: CATGQAPLPEQFF

J gene: TRBJ1-3
clone size: few
V gene: TRBV9
D gene: TRBD1
CDR3 DNA: TGTGCCAGCAGCGTAGATCAGGGGGGATCTGGAAACACCATATATTTT
CDR3 protein: CASSVDQGGSGNTIYF

J gene: TRBJ1-2
clone size: .
V gene: TRBV2
D gene: .
CDR3 DNA: TGTGCCAGCATTTCCGGGGGGCGGGCTAACTATGGCTACACCTTC
CDR3 protein: CASISGGRANYGYTF

J gene: TRBJ1-2
clone size: .
V gene: TRBV5-1
D gene: .
CDR3 DNA: TGCGCCAGCAGCTTGAGGAGGGGCGGCGAGAGTCATGGCTACACCTTC
CDR3 protein: CASSLRRGGESHGYTF

J gene: TRBJ2-7
clone size: .
V gene: TRBV6-6
D gene: .
CDR3 DNA: TGTGCCAGCAGTCGTCCCCATACAGGGTACGAGCAGTACTTC
CDR3 protein: CASSRPHTGYEQYF

J gene: TRBJ2-5
clone size: few
V gene: TRBV11-2
D gene: TRBD2
CDR3 DNA: TGTGCCAGCAGCTCCCCGGGGAGGGAGGGTGGAGAGACCCAGTACTTC
CDR3 protein: CASSSPGREGGETQYF

J gene: TRBJ1-2
clone size: .
V gene: TRBV6-5
D gene: TRBD1
CDR3 DNA: TGTGCTAGCAGTAAGGACAGGGCCGGCTACACCTTC
CDR3 protein: CASSKDRAGYTF

J gene: TRBJ2-7
clone size: .
V gene: TRBV6-2/TRBV6-3
D gene: .
CDR3 DNA: TGTGCCAGCAGTTACGGCGGAATCTACGAGCAGTACTTC
CDR3 protein: CASSYGGIYEQYF

J gene: TRBJ2-5
clone size: .
V gene: TRBV28
D gene: TRBD2
CDR3 DNA: TGTGCCAGCAGTTCCCCCCGAACTAGCGGGAGAGGAGTAGAGACCCAGTACTTC
CDR3 protein: CASSSPRTSGRGVETQYF

J gene: TRBJ1-4
clone size: .
V gene: TRBV10-3
D gene: TRBD1
CDR3 DNA: TGTGCCATCAGTGAGAGGGGGGAAGGATTCGGGACAGCTGAAAAACTGTTTTTT
CDR3 protein: CAISERGEGFGTAEKLFF

J gene: TRBJ2-3
clone size: .
V gene: TRBV28
D gene: .
CDR3 DNA: TGTGCCAGCAGTCCTAATCTAGATACGCAGTATTTT
CDR3 protein: CASSPNLDTQYF

J gene: TRBJ2-5
clone size: .
V gene: TRBV11-2
D gene: TRBD1
CDR3 DNA: TGTGCCAGCAGCTCTCGACAGGGCTCTAGGGAGACCCAGTACTTC
CDR3 protein: CASSSRQGSRETQYF

J gene: TRBJ1-2
clone size: few
V gene: TRBV28
D gene: .
CDR3 DNA: TGTGCCACCAATACAGGGATCTATGGCTACACCTTC
CDR3 protein: CATNTGIYGYTF

J gene: TRBJ2-7
clone size: .
V gene: TRBV18
D gene: TRBD2
CDR3 DNA: TGTGCCAGCTCACCGACTAGCGGCTACGAGCAGTACTTC
CDR3 protein: CASSPTSGYEQYF

J gene: TRBJ1-1
clone size: .
V gene: TRBV5-4
D gene: TRBD1
CDR3 DNA: TGTGCCACCTCCCGGGGACAGGGTGAAGCTTTCTTT
CDR3 protein: CATSRGQGEAFF

J gene: TRBJ1-1
clone size: .
V gene: TRBV28
D gene: TRBD1
CDR3 DNA: TGTGCCAGCAGTTTATGGGTCTCACAGGGGGCCGGCACTGAAGCTTTCTTT
CDR3 protein: CASSLWVSQGAGTEAFF

J gene: TRBJ2-3
clone size: once
V gene: TRBV18
D gene: TRBD1
CDR3 DNA: TGTGCCAGCTCGTCAAACAGGGGGATCCCAGATACGCAGTATTTT
CDR3 protein: CASSSNRGIPDTQYF

J gene: TRBJ1-2
clone size: .
V gene: TRBV6-5
D gene: TRBD1
CDR3 DNA: TGTGCCAGCAGTCGGACAGGGCTAAACTATGGCTACACCTTC
CDR3 protein: CASSRTGLNYGYTF

J gene: TRBJ1-2
clone size: .
V gene: TRBV7-2
D gene: .
CDR3 DNA: TGTGCCAGCAGCTTCCCGAGGCCTCAAAACTATGGCTACACCTTC
CDR3 protein: CASSFPRPQNYGYTF

J gene: TRBJ2-3
clone size: .
V gene: TRBV18
D gene: .
CDR3 DNA: TGTGCCAGCTCACCAACCTTAGGCACAGATACGCAGTATTTT
CDR3 protein: CASSPTLGTDTQYF

J gene: TRBJ1-1
clone size: .
V gene: TRBV28
D gene: TRBD1
CDR3 DNA: TGTGCCAGCAGTCCCTGGGACAGGGAAGACGCTTTCTTT
CDR3 protein: CASSPWDREDAFF

J gene: TRBJ2-2
clone size: .
V gene: TRBV7-6
D gene: .
CDR3 DNA: TGTGCCAGCAGCTTACAGGAGGGCGGGGAGCTGTTTTTT
CDR3 protein: CASSLQEGGELFF

J gene: TRBJ1-6
clone size: .
V gene: TRBV5-1
D gene: .
CDR3 DNA: TGCGCCAGAACAGTGAACACCCTCCACTTT
CDR3 protein: CARTVNTLHF

J gene: TRBJ1-2
clone size: .
V gene: TRBV3-1/TRBV3-2
D gene: TRBD1
CDR3 DNA: TGTGCCAGCAGCCAAAGCCTGGGACAGGGGGGCTATGGCTACACCTTC
CDR3 protein: CASSQSLGQGGYGYTF

J gene: TRBJ2-7
clone size: .
V gene: TRBV9
D gene: TRBD1
CDR3 DNA: TGTGCCAGCAGCTCAGGACAGGGCTACGAGCAGTACTTC
CDR3 protein: CASSSGQGYEQYF

J gene: TRBJ1-4
clone size: .
V gene: TRBV9
D gene: .
CDR3 DNA: TGTGCCAGCAGCCTCGGGGGGGCGCTGGGTGAAAAACTGTTTTTT
CDR3 protein: CASSLGGALGEKLFF

J gene: TRBJ1-2
clone size: .
V gene: TRBV28
D gene: TRBD1
CDR3 DNA: TGTGCCAGCAGTTTCCAGGACAGGGGTGGCTACACCTTC
CDR3 protein: CASSFQDRGGYTF

J gene: TRBJ1-2
clone size: .
V gene: TRBV30
D gene: TRBD1
CDR3 DNA: TGTGCCTGGAGTGTCAAGGGGGCGGGTAGAGCTGGCTACACCTTC
CDR3 protein: CAWSVKGAGRAGYTF

J gene: TRBJ2-2
clone size: .
V gene: TRBV4-2
D gene: TRBD2
CDR3 DNA: TGTGCCAGCAGCCAAGACTTAAAGACTAGCGGGGGGGCCGGGGAGCTGTTTTTT
CDR3 protein: CASSQDLKTSGGAGELFF

J gene: TRBJ1-2
clone size: .
V gene: TRBV3-1/TRBV3-2
D gene: TRBD1
CDR3 DNA: TGTGCCAGCAGCCGGGACAGGGGTAATGGCTACACCTTC
CDR3 protein: CASSRDRGNGYTF

J gene: TRBJ2-3
clone size: .
V gene: TRBV28
D gene: .
CDR3 DNA: TGTGCCAGCAGTTCGACAGGTGAAACAGATACGCAGTATTTT
CDR3 protein: CASSSTGETDTQYF

J gene: TRBJ1-6
clone size: .
V gene: TRBV12-3/TRBV12-4
D gene: .
CDR3 DNA: TGTGCCAGCAGTTTAGCCAGTAATTCACCCCTCCACTTT
CDR3 protein: CASSLASNSPLHF

J gene: TRBJ2-3
clone size: few
V gene: TRBV19
D gene: TRBD1
CDR3 DNA: TGTGCCAGTAGTGTCGATCTGGGACAGCTAGCCACAGATACGCAGTATTTT
CDR3 protein: CASSVDLGQLATDTQYF

J gene: TRBJ1-1
clone size: .
V gene: TRBV28
D gene: TRBD1
CDR3 DNA: TGTGCCAGCAGGCACGGAGGGGGCGCGACTGAAGCTTTCTTT
CDR3 protein: CASRHGGGATEAFF

J gene: TRBJ2-7
clone size: .
V gene: TRBV10-3
D gene: .
CDR3 DNA: TGTGCCATCAGTGGGACAGCCTACGAGCAGTACTTC
CDR3 protein: CAISGTAYEQYF

J gene: TRBJ2-7
clone size: .
V gene: TRBV5-1
D gene: TRBD2
CDR3 DNA: TGCGCCAGCAGCTCGACTAGCGGGGGGGCCTACGAGCAGTACTTC
CDR3 protein: CASSSTSGGAYEQYF

J gene: TRBJ1-3
clone size: .
V gene: TRBV11-2
D gene: .
CDR3 DNA: TGTGCCAGCAGCCCCCGCGGCGTACTCACTGGAAACACCATATATTTT
CDR3 protein: CASSPRGVLTGNTIYF

J gene: TRBJ2-5
clone size: .
V gene: TRBV2
D gene: .
CDR3 DNA: TGTGCCATTAGGTTAGCGGAGACCCAGTACTTC
CDR3 protein: CAIRLAETQYF

J gene: TRBJ1-1
clone size: .
V gene: TRBV4-2
D gene: TRBD1
CDR3 DNA: TGTGCCAGCAGCCAGGTATTGACAGGGAGTGCTTGGACTGAAGCTTTCTTT
CDR3 protein: CASSQVLTGSAWTEAFF

J gene: TRBJ1-2
clone size: .
V gene: TRBV6-6
D gene: TRBD1
CDR3 DNA: TGTGCCAGCAGTTTCACTTCGGGACAGGGGGCGCGAGGCTACACCTTC
CDR3 protein: CASSFTSGQGARGYTF

J gene: TRBJ1-1
clone size: .
V gene: TRBV18
D gene: .
CDR3 DNA: TGTGCCAGCTCACCACGCGGGGACTCGAACACTGAAGCTTTCTTT
CDR3 protein: CASSPRGDSNTEAFF

J gene: TRBJ1-6
clone size: .
V gene: TRBV9
D gene: .
CDR3 DNA: TGTGCCAGCAGCTATCAGGAATTTAATTCACCCCTCCACTTT
CDR3 protein: CASSYQEFNSPLHF

J gene: TRBJ2-2
clone size: .
V gene: TRBV9
D gene: TRBD2
CDR3 DNA: TGTGCCAGCACCACAGCGGGAGGGCCGCGCGAGCTGTTTTTT
CDR3 protein: CASTTAGGPRELFF